This T cell receptor beta chain appears in the sequencing data of a study of blood T cell repertoires in COVID-19. Whole-study context: There were acute and convalescent COVID-19 samples, and they came from the United States, Italy and Spain. The analysed material was cDNA or gDNA that came from T cells, B-cell-depleted T cells, or PBMCs.

In the authors' methods: The authors estimated nucleated cell counts from reference gene primer amplification. Libraries were prepared by immunoSEQ multiplex PCR; TCRdb keeps only in-frame clonotypes and omits some of them. That table gives V, J and clone size, and the DNA gave D and trimming. Here the sample spans 150,000 to 200,000 clones, 86% being singletons. CDR3 length equals 17 residues. Germline V gene lookup returns CDR1 SGHNT and CDR2 YENEEA. V trimming: 0 bases; J trimming: 1 base; junction bases outside the gene matches: 7. The material sequenced was peripheral blood. V usage is TRBV11-3 and J usage is TRBJ2-3, with 7 bases lining up with TRBD2. This clonotype was obtained from a man in his fifties with active or convalescent COVID-19. In DNA, the CDR3 is TGTGCCAGCAGCTTAGATTTGGCTAGCGGAGGCACAGATACGCAGTATTTT. Translated, it gives CASSLDLASGGTDTQYF.